The next 8 T cell receptor beta chains were all read from a single sample in a study of CXCR3-negative and CXCR3-positive naive CD8 T cells. 5' RACE with UMI labels generated the TRB cDNA libraries. TCRdb reanalyzed the 5' RACE reads and collapses them to one entry per CDR3 protein, without DNA. This table lists tens of thousands of distinct CDR3 sequences. Material: naive CXCR3- CD8+ T cells from blood. Subset reported: CD45RO-CCR7+CD27+CD95- naive CD8+ T cells lacking CXCR3 (TNR3-). Source of these receptors: a human donor in good health. Some clones in this sample may be carry-over from other donors' samples.

The chain carries TRBV20-1 and TRBJ1-1. The germline V gene has CDR1 DFQATT and CDR2 SNEGSKA (reference sequence). The CDR3 extends over 16 amino acids. The CDR3 spells CSARDLGSGRITEAFF.

This chain joins TRBV5-1 and TRBJ2-7; TCRdb names TRBD1, which stays unverified in the absence of DNA. Germline-derived CDR1 and CDR2 are SGHRS and YFSETQ. The CDR3 runs 13 residues. This chain's CDR3 is CASSPLLSYEQYF.

This sequence joins TRBV5-1 and TRBJ2-7. Germline CDR1 SGHRS, CDR2 YFSETQ. The CDR3 length is 13 residues. CDR3 region: CASRLGNTYEQYF.

The chain employs TRBV29-1 and TRBJ2-5; TCRdb indicates TRBD2, and absent DNA this call remains unverified. The CDR3 covers 12 residues. CDR1 and CDR2 (germline): SQVTM, ANQGSEA. CDR3: CSVELLGETQYF.

The chain links TRBV7-9 to TRBJ2-7; TCRdb gives TRBD2 as the D gene, but with no DNA this cannot be confirmed. The germline V gene encodes CDR1 SEHNR and CDR2 FQNEAQ (reference sequence). The CDR3 runs to 14 residues. The CDR3 sequence is CASSPREAGYEQYF.

V is TRBV20-1 and J is TRBJ2-1. In germline, CDR1 is DFQATT, CDR2 SNEGSKA (reference sequence). The CDR3 length is 13 residues. The CDR3 loop reads CSARGVDYNEQFF.

The rearrangement joins TRBV6-5 to TRBJ2-1; as DNA is missing, the TRBD2 call by TCRdb cannot be tested. The CDR3 is made up of 16 amino acids. Germline values: CDR1 MNHEY, CDR2 SVGAGI. CDR3 sequence: CASSYLAGGLFHEQFF.

The V and J genes are TRBV27 and TRBJ2-5; TCRdb proposes TRBD2, but this gene call is untestable without DNA. The CDR3 loop spans 14 amino acids. Germline CDR1 is MNHEY and CDR2 is SMNVEV (reference sequence). Here the CDR3 reads CASSLLRGGETQYF.